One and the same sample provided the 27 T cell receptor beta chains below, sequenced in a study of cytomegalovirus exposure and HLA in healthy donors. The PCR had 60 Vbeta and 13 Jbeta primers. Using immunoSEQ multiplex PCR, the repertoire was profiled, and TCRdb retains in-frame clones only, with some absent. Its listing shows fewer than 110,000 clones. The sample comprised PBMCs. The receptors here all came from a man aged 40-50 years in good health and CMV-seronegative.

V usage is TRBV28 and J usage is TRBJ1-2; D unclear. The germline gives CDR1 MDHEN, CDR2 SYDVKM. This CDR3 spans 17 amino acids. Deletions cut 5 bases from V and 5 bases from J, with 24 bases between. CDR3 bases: TGTGCCAGCAGTCCCTCCAAGGCTTCAGGAGAGCGGTATGGCTACACCTTC. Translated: CASSPSKASGERYGYTF.

CDR3 loop: CASSVEAGLTYEQYF. The CDR3 bases are TGTGCCAGCAGCGTAGAGGCAGGTTTAACCTACGAGCAGTACTTC. The V gene is TRBV9, the J gene TRBJ2-7, with D hard to call. Trimming removed 0 bases from V and 2 bases from J, with 12 bases in between. This CDR3 is built from 15 residues. Germline V CDR1 and CDR2: SGDLS, YYNGEE.

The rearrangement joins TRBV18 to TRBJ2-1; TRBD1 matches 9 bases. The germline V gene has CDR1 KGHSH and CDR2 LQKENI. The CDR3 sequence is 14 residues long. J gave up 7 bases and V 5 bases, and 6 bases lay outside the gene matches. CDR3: CASSSGTGFNEQFF. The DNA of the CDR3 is TGTGCCAGCTCATCCGGGACAGGGTTTAATGAGCAGTTCTTC.

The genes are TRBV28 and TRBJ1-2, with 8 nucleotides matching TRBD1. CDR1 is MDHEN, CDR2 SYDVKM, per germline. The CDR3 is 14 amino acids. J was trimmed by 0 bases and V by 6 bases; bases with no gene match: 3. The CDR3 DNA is TGTGCCAGCAGCACGGACAGGGCTAACTATGGCTACACCTTC. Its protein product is CASSTDRANYGYTF.

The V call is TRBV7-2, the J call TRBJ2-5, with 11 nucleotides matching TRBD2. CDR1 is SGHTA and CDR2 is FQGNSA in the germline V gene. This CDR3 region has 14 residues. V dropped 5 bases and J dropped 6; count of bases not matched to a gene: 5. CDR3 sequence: CASSVTSGSKTQYF. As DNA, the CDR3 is TGTGCCAGCAGCGTTACTAGCGGGAGTAAGACCCAGTACTTC.

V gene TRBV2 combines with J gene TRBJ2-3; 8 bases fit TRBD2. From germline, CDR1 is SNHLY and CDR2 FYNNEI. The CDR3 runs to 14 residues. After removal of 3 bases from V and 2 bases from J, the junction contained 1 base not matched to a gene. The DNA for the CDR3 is TGTGCCAGCAGTGATAGCGGGAACACAGATACGCAGTATTTT. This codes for CASSDSGNTDTQYF.

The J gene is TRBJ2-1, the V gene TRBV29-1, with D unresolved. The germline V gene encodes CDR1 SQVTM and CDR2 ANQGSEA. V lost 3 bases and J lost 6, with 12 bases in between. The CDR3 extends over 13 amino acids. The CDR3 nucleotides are TGCAGCGTTGATCGGGTGTATGGCAATGAGCAGTTCTTC. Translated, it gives CSVDRVYGNEQFF.

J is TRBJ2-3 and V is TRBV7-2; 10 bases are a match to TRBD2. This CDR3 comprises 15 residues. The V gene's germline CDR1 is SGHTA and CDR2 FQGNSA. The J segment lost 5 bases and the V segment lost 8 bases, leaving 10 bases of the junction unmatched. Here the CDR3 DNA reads TGTGCCAGCCGTTGGGGACTAGCGATTGGAGATACGCAGTATTTT. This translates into CASRWGLAIGDTQYF.

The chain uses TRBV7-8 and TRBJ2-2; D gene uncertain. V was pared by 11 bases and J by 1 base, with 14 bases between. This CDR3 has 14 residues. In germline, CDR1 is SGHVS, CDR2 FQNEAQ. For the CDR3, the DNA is TGTGCCGCAGCCCGGGTGGGGAACACCGGGGAGCTGTTTTTT. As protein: CAAARVGNTGELFF.

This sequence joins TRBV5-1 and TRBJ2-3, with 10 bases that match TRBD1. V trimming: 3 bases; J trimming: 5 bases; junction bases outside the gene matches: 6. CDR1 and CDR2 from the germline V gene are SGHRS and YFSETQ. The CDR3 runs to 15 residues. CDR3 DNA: TGCGCCAGCAGCTCGAGACAGGGGGCTAAAGATACGCAGTATTTT. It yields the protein CASSSRQGAKDTQYF.

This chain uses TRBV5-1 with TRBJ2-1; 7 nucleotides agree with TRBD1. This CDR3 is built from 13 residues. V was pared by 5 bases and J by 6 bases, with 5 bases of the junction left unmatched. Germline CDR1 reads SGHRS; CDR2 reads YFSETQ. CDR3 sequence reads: CASRGQITNEQFF. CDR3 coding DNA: TGCGCCAGCAGGGGACAGATTACCAATGAGCAGTTCTTC.

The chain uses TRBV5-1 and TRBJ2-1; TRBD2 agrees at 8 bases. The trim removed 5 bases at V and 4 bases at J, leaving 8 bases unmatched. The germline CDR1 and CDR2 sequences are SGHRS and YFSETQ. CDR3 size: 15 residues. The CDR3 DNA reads TGCGCCAGCAGTCGATCAGCGGGAGATTACAATGAGCAGTTCTTC. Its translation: CASSRSAGDYNEQFF.

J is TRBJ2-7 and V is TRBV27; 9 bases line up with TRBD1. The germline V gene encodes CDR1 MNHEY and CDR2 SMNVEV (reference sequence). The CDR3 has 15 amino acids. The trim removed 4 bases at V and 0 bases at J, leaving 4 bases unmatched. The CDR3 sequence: CASSYRDRASYEQYF. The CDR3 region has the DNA TGTGCCAGCAGTTACCGGGACAGGGCCTCCTACGAGCAGTACTTC.

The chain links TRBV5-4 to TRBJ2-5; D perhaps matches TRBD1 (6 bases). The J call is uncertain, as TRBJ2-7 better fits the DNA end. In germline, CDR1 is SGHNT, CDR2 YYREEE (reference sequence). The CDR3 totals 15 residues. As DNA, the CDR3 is TGTGCCAGCAGCTCGCGTGACAGGAGCTCCTACGAGCAGTACTTC. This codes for CASSSRDRSSYEQYF.

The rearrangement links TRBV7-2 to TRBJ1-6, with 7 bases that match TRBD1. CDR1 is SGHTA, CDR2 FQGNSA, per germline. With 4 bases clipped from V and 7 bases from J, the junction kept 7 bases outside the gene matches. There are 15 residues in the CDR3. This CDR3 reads CASSSGTASNSPLHF. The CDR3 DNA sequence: TGTGCCAGCAGCTCGGGGACAGCGAGCAATTCACCCCTCCACTTT.

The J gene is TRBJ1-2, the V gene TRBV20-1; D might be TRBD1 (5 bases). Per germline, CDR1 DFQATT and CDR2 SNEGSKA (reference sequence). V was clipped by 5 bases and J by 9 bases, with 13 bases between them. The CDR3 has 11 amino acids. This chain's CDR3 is CSARTGKSYTF. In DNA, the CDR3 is TGCAGTGCTCGAACAGGAAAAAGCTACACCTTC.

CDR3 in DNA: TGTGCCAGCAGTAAAGGGCGGGAGTGGTACACCGGGGAGCTGTTTTTT. Translating gives CASSKGREWYTGELFF. The chain employs TRBV7-9 and TRBJ2-2; TRBD2 agrees at 7 bases. This CDR3 is 16 amino acids long. Germline V gene data show CDR1 as SEHNR and CDR2 as FQNEAQ (reference sequence). V dropped 6 bases and J dropped 3; count of bases not matched to a gene: 10.

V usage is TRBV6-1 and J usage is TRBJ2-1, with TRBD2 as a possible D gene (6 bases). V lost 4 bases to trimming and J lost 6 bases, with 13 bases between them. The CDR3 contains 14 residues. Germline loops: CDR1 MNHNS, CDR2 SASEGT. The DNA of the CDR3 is TGTGCCAGCAGTGCTTCCGGGACTTCCAATGAGCAGTTCTTC. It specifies CASSASGTSNEQFF.

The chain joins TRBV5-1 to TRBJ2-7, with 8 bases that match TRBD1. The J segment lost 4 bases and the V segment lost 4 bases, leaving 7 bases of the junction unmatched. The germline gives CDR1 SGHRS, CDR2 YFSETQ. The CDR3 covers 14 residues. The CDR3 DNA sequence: TGCGCCAGCAGCCAGGGACAGGAGCAATACGAGCAGTACTTC. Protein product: CASSQGQEQYEQYF.

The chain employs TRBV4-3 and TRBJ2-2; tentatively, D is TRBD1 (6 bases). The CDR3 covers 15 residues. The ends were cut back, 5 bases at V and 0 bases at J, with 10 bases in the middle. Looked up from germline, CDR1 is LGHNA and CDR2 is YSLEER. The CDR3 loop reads CASSSTGANTGELFF. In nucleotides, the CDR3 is TGCGCCAGCAGCTCGACAGGTGCGAACACCGGGGAGCTGTTTTTT.

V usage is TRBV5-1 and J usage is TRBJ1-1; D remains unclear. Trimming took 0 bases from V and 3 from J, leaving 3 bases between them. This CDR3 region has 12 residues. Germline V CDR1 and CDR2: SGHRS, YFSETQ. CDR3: CASSLGDTEAFF. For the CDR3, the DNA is TGCGCCAGCAGCTTGGGAGACACTGAAGCTTTCTTT.

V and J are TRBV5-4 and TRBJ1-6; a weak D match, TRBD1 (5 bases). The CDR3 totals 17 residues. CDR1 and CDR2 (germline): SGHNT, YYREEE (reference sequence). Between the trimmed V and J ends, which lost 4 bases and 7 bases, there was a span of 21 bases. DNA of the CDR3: TGTGCCAGCAGCCTCTTTCGGGGTGGGGAGGGGAATTCACCCCTCCACTTT. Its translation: CASSLFRGGEGNSPLHF.

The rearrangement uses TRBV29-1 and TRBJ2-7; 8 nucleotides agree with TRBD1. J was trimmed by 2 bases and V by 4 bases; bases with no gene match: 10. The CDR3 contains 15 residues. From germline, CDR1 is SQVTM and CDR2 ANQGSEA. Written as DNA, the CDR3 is TGCAGCGTTGGGACAGGGCGAAGGGGACCCTACGAGCAGTACTTC. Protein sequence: CSVGTGRRGPYEQYF.

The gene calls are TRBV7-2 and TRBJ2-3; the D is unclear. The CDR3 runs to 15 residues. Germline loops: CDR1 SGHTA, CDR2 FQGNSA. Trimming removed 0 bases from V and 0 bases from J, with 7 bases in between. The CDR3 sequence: CASSLAGVSTDTQYF. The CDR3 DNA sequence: TGTGCCAGCAGCTTAGCTGGAGTTAGCACAGATACGCAGTATTTT. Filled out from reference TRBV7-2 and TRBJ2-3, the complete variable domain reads GAGVSQSPSNKVTEKGKDVELRCDPISGHTALYWYRQSLGQGLEFLIYFQGNSAPDKSGLPSDRFSAERTGGSVSTLTIQRTQQEDSAVYLCASSLAGVSTDTQYFGPGTRLTVL.

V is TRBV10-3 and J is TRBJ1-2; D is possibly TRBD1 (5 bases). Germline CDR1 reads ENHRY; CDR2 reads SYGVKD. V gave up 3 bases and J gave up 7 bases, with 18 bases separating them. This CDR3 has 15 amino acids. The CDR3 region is CAISDQLGGYGGYTF. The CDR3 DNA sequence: TGTGCCATCAGTGACCAGCTGGGGGGGTATGGTGGCTACACCTTC.

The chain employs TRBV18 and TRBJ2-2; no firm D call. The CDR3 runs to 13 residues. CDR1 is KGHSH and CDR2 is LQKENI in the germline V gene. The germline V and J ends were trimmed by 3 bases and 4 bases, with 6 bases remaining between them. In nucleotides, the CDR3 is TGTGCCAGCTCACCTGTCTTCACCGGGGAGCTGTTTTTT. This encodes CASSPVFTGELFF.

Here the CDR3 reads CASSQTGLAGAAGELFF. CDR3 nucleotides: TGTGCCAGCAGCCAGACCGGACTAGCGGGAGCTGCCGGGGAGCTGTTTTTT. V gene TRBV5-4 combines with J gene TRBJ2-2; 13 bases map to TRBD2. The length of the CDR3 is 17 residues. Looked up from germline, CDR1 is SGHNT and CDR2 is YYREEE (reference sequence). V dropped 4 bases and J dropped 6; count of bases not matched to a gene: 9.